A selection of T cell receptor beta chains follows, all from one sample in a study of blood T cell repertoires in COVID-19. TCRdb's table, derived via immunoSEQ multiplex PCR, lists solely in-frame clones and lacks some. Counted here are approximately 52,000 clones, more than 85% occurring once; the ten biggest clones make up about a sixth. The specimen was peripheral blood. These receptors originate from a human donor with active COVID-19. The donor label of this sample is uncertain. Each CDR3 is given with its conserved first and last residue. D genes are given only for firm matches. Size is omitted from some rows. Given values are once, few, many or a class for expanded clones.

cdr3_nt: TGCAGTGCTAGTCCTCGGGGCTCCTATAATTCACCCCTCCACTTT
cdr3_aa: CSASPRGSYNSPLHF
j_call: TRBJ1-6
clone_size: NA
d_call: NA
v_call: TRBV20-1

cdr3_nt: TGTGCCAGCAGTCTACCTCGGGGAGCGACAGATACGCAGTATTTT
cdr3_aa: CASSLPRGATDTQYF
j_call: TRBJ2-3
clone_size: NA
d_call: NA
v_call: TRBV28

cdr3_nt: TGTGCCAGCCGGACTAGCGGGGGTGGTGAGCAGTTCTTC
cdr3_aa: CASRTSGGGEQFF
j_call: TRBJ2-1
clone_size: NA
d_call: TRBD2
v_call: TRBV18

cdr3_nt: TGTGCCAGCAGCCCGGGACAGGGCCGCTACACCTTC
cdr3_aa: CASSPGQGRYTF
j_call: TRBJ1-2
clone_size: NA
d_call: TRBD1
v_call: TRBV12-3/TRBV12-4

cdr3_nt: TGTGCCAGCAGTGAAGCGGGGCCAGGGGGCTACAATGAGCAGTTCTTC
cdr3_aa: CASSEAGPGGYNEQFF
j_call: TRBJ2-1
clone_size: NA
d_call: TRBD1
v_call: TRBV6-1

cdr3_nt: TGTGCCAGCAGCTTAGATAGTTCGAGAGGCTACACCTTC
cdr3_aa: CASSLDSSRGYTF
j_call: TRBJ1-2
clone_size: NA
d_call: NA
v_call: TRBV7-2

cdr3_nt: TGTGCCAGCAGCTTGTTTGTCGGTGCAGGGGCCCTCAATAACTATGGCTACACCTTC
cdr3_aa: CASSLFVGAGALNNYGYTF
j_call: TRBJ1-2
clone_size: NA
d_call: NA
v_call: TRBV5-6

cdr3_nt: TGTGCCAGCAGTGAAGGGGGACTGCGGCATGAGCAGTTCTTC
cdr3_aa: CASSEGGLRHEQFF
j_call: TRBJ2-1
clone_size: few
d_call: NA
v_call: TRBV6-1

cdr3_nt: TGTGCCAGCAGCGCGGGACGGCCGAACTATGGCTACACCTTC
cdr3_aa: CASSAGRPNYGYTF
j_call: TRBJ1-2
clone_size: NA
d_call: NA
v_call: TRBV6-5

cdr3_nt: TGTGCCAGCAGCTTAACTTTAGGGGAAGAACTGTTTTTT
cdr3_aa: CASSLTLGEELFF
j_call: TRBJ1-4
clone_size: NA
d_call: NA
v_call: TRBV7-3

cdr3_nt: TGTGCCAGCAGCCGGACTAGCGGGGGGGCCCTTGTGGGGACCCAGTACTTC
cdr3_aa: CASSRTSGGALVGTQYF
j_call: TRBJ2-5
clone_size: NA
d_call: TRBD2
v_call: TRBV7-6

cdr3_nt: TGTGCCAGCTCACGTGGACAGACCACTGAAGCTTTCTTT
cdr3_aa: CASSRGQTTEAFF
j_call: TRBJ1-1
clone_size: NA
d_call: NA
v_call: TRBV18

cdr3_nt: TGTGCCAGCAGCCCACCGGGACTAGTGGGTGGTGAGCAGTTCTTC
cdr3_aa: CASSPPGLVGGEQFF
j_call: TRBJ2-1
clone_size: NA
d_call: TRBD2
v_call: TRBV5-4

cdr3_nt: TGTGCCAGCAGCTCGGACAGGGTCTTTCTCTCTGGGGCCAACGTCCTGACTTTC
cdr3_aa: CASSSDRVFLSGANVLTF
j_call: TRBJ2-6
clone_size: NA
d_call: TRBD1
v_call: TRBV9

cdr3_nt: TGTGCCAGTAGCCAGGGGGCGAGAACTGAAGCTTTCTTT
cdr3_aa: CASSQGARTEAFF
j_call: TRBJ1-1
clone_size: once
d_call: TRBD1
v_call: TRBV19

cdr3_nt: TGTGCCAGCTCACTGTTGTCCACGCTTTCAGGGGACACTGAAGCTTTCTTT
cdr3_aa: CASSLLSTLSGDTEAFF
j_call: TRBJ1-1
clone_size: NA
d_call: NA
v_call: TRBV18

cdr3_nt: TGTGCCAGTAGTATAGCGGGGGGGCCGGAAAACATTCAGTACTTC
cdr3_aa: CASSIAGGPENIQYF
j_call: TRBJ2-4
clone_size: NA
d_call: TRBD2
v_call: TRBV19

cdr3_nt: TGTGCCAGCAACCTAGCGGGGGGGCCAGATACGCAGTATTTT
cdr3_aa: CASNLAGGPDTQYF
j_call: TRBJ2-3
clone_size: NA
d_call: TRBD2
v_call: TRBV13

cdr3_nt: TGTGCCAGCAGCTTGGCCGGGGGGAGTAATTCACCCCTCCACTTT
cdr3_aa: CASSLAGGSNSPLHF
j_call: TRBJ1-6
clone_size: NA
d_call: NA
v_call: TRBV5-5

cdr3_nt: TGTGCCAGCAGTTACGCTTTGGCGGGGTACAATGAGCAGTTCTTC
cdr3_aa: CASSYALAGYNEQFF
j_call: TRBJ2-1
clone_size: NA
d_call: NA
v_call: TRBV6-5

cdr3_nt: TGTGCCAGCAGCTTTGCGGTAGCGGGGGGGTACCGCGATGAGCAGTTCTTC
cdr3_aa: CASSFAVAGGYRDEQFF
j_call: TRBJ2-1
clone_size: NA
d_call: TRBD2
v_call: TRBV5-4

cdr3_nt: TGTGCCACCAGTGACCCGACAGGGCCCTACGAGCAGTACTTC
cdr3_aa: CATSDPTGPYEQYF
j_call: TRBJ2-7
clone_size: NA
d_call: TRBD1
v_call: TRBV24-1

cdr3_nt: TGTGCCAGCAGTTACTCGGGACAGGGTCCCCCCGGGGAGCTGTTTTTT
cdr3_aa: CASSYSGQGPPGELFF
j_call: TRBJ2-2
clone_size: NA
d_call: TRBD1
v_call: TRBV6-6

cdr3_nt: TGTGCCAGCAGCCGGGATGCCAGCTCCTATAATTCACCCCTCCACTTT
cdr3_aa: CASSRDASSYNSPLHF
j_call: TRBJ1-6
clone_size: NA
d_call: NA
v_call: TRBV9

cdr3_nt: TGTGCCACCAGTGAGGGGGCAGGATACGCGTACGAGCAGTACTTC
cdr3_aa: CATSEGAGYAYEQYF
j_call: TRBJ2-7
clone_size: NA
d_call: NA
v_call: TRBV24-1

cdr3_nt: TGCGCCAGCAGCCAGGCGTGGGGGCGGGGGGGTATCAATGAGCAGTTCTTC
cdr3_aa: CASSQAWGRGGINEQFF
j_call: TRBJ2-1
clone_size: NA
d_call: TRBD2
v_call: TRBV4-1

cdr3_nt: TGTGCCAGCAGTTCAGACTACAGGGGGCTGGGCAATCAGCCCCAGCATTTT
cdr3_aa: CASSSDYRGLGNQPQHF
j_call: TRBJ1-5
clone_size: NA
d_call: TRBD1
v_call: TRBV27

cdr3_nt: TGTGCCAGCAGCCCTGAGTTGGCAGGGCCAAGGGAAAAACTGTTTTTT
cdr3_aa: CASSPELAGPREKLFF
j_call: TRBJ1-4
clone_size: NA
d_call: NA
v_call: TRBV25-1

cdr3_nt: TGTGCCAGCAGCCCTAGTCGGGGGATTTGGGAGACCCAGTACTTC
cdr3_aa: CASSPSRGIWETQYF
j_call: TRBJ2-5
clone_size: NA
d_call: NA
v_call: TRBV7-8

cdr3_nt: TGTGCTAGCAGCTCTGGACTAGCCGCTTTCGATGAGCAGTTCTTC
cdr3_aa: CASSSGLAAFDEQFF
j_call: TRBJ2-1
clone_size: medium-sized
d_call: TRBD2
v_call: TRBV7-7

cdr3_nt: TGTGCCAGTCAGCAGCGGCCACAGTACCAAGAGACCCAGTACTTC
cdr3_aa: CASQQRPQYQETQYF
j_call: TRBJ2-5
clone_size: once
d_call: NA
v_call: TRBV6-5

cdr3_nt: TGTGCCACCGACCGGGACAGTTCCTACAATGAGCAGTTCTTC
cdr3_aa: CATDRDSSYNEQFF
j_call: TRBJ2-1
clone_size: NA
d_call: TRBD1
v_call: TRBV7-2

cdr3_nt: TGTGCCAGCAGTTTACGACAGAGACGAAATGAGCAGTTCTTC
cdr3_aa: CASSLRQRRNEQFF
j_call: TRBJ2-1
clone_size: NA
d_call: NA
v_call: TRBV6-5

cdr3_nt: TGTGCCAGCAGTTTTCGGTCCGAGCAGTACTTC
cdr3_aa: CASSFRSEQYF
j_call: TRBJ2-7
clone_size: NA
d_call: NA
v_call: TRBV28

cdr3_nt: TGTGCCAGCAGCTTTGGGCTCACTGAAGCTTTCTTT
cdr3_aa: CASSFGLTEAFF
j_call: TRBJ1-1
clone_size: once
d_call: NA
v_call: TRBV7-3

cdr3_nt: TGTGCCAGCAGCCAAGGGGGCGGCATATACGAGCAGTACTTC
cdr3_aa: CASSQGGGIYEQYF
j_call: TRBJ2-7
clone_size: NA
d_call: NA
v_call: TRBV14

cdr3_nt: TGTGCCAGCAGCTTCGATTTACAGGAAAACTATGGCTACACCTTC
cdr3_aa: CASSFDLQENYGYTF
j_call: TRBJ1-2
clone_size: few
d_call: NA
v_call: TRBV5-5

cdr3_nt: TGTGCCAGCAGCCGGGAGGCCGGGGAGCTGTTTTTT
cdr3_aa: CASSREAGELFF
j_call: TRBJ2-2
clone_size: NA
d_call: TRBD2
v_call: TRBV7-3

cdr3_nt: TGTGCCAGCAGTTTCGCCGAGACAGCCTACGAGCAGTACTTC
cdr3_aa: CASSFAETAYEQYF
j_call: TRBJ2-7
clone_size: NA
d_call: NA
v_call: TRBV27